This TCR beta chain was retrieved from a study of blood T cells in healthy people across ages. The CDR3 extends over 15 amino acids. V was cut by 0 bases and J by 2 bases, with 11 bases left in between. Germline CDR1 is SGHRS and CDR2 is YFSETQ. The study, taken as a whole, reports: The recorded TCR beta diversity per million T cells decreased in a roughly linear manner with age.

The sample holds a few counts of this clonotype. Its target is not known. Every sample gave at least 5 micrograms of total RNA when it was extracted. Next came a second PCR, run for roughly 6 to 11 cycles, which used a sample-barcoded 5' primer along with a J-beta primer mix. TCRdb re-called the 5' RACE reads with MiXCR, one entry per CDR3 protein. The data hold around 1.1 million distinct CDR3 sequences, with approximately 38% observed a single time. This clonotype was sampled from a man younger than 35 in good health. The chain combines TRBV5-1 with TRBJ1-2, with a weak D call TRBD1 (6 bases). Sequencing input: blood. For the CDR3, the DNA is TGCGCCAGCAGCTTGGACCCGGACAGCAACTATGGCTACACCTTC. Protein product: CASSLDPDSNYGYTF.